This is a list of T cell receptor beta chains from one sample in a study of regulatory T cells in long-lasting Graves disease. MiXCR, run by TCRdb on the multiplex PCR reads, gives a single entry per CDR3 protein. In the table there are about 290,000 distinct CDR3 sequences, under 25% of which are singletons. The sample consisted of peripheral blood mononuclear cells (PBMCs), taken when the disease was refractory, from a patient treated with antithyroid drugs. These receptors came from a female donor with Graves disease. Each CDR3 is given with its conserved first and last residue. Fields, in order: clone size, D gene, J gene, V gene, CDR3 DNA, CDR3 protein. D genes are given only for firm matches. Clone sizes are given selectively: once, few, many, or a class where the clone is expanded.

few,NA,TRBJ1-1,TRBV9,TGTGCCAGCAGCGTAGGTTTCAGGAACACTGAAGCTTTCTTT,CASSVGFRNTEAFF
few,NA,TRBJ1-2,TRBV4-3,TGCGCCAGCAGCCAAGATCCGGGGCTAGATGGCTACACCTTC,CASSQDPGLDGYTF
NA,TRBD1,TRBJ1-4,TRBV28,TGTGCCAGCAGTAATCCCCCGGGACAGGGGGCCACTAATGAAAAACTGTTTTTT,CASSNPPGQGATNEKLFF
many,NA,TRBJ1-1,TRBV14,TGTGCCAGCAGCCAAGATATGGGGTCTGAAGCTTTCTTT,CASSQDMGSEAFF
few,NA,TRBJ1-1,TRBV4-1,TGCGCCAGCAGCCAGGGGAGGGGGAACACTGAAGCTTTCTTT,CASSQGRGNTEAFF
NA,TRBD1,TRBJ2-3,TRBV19,TGTGCCCCAAAGTCGGGACAGGGCACAGATACGCAGTATTTT,CAPKSGQGTDTQYF
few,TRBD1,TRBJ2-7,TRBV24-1,TGTGCCACCAGTGATTCCCGGGACAGCTCCTACGAGCAGTACTTC,CATSDSRDSSYEQYF
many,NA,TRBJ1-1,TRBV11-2,TGTGCCAGCAGCTTAACAACCATTGAAGCTTTCTTT,CASSLTTIEAFF
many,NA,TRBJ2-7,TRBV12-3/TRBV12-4,TGTGCCAGCAGTTCGACAGCCGGGTTGGAGCAGTACTTC,CASSSTAGLEQYF
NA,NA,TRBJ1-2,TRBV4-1,TGCGCCAGCAGCCAAGAGTGGAACTATGGCTACACCTTC,CASSQEWNYGYTF
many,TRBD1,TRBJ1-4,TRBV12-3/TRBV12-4,TGTGCCAGCAGTTTTCACGGGACAGGGAATGAAAAACTGTTTTTT,CASSFHGTGNEKLFF
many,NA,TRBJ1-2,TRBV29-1,TGCAGCGTTGAGGGAGACAACTATGGCTACACCTTC,CSVEGDNYGYTF
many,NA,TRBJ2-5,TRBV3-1,TGTGCCAGCAGCAAAAAGCGGCAGGGCGAGACCCAGTACTTC,CASSKKRQGETQYF
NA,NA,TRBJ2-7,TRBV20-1,TGCAGTGCTAGTTGGGGTGGCCTAGATCGTTACGAGCAGTACTTC,CSASWGGLDRYEQYF
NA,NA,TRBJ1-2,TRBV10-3,TGTGCCATCAGTGAGTCGGTAGGGGGCTATGGCTACACCTTC,CAISESVGGYGYTF
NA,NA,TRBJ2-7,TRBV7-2,TGTGCCAGCAGCTTAGTATCAAACTCCTTCTACGAGCAGTACTTC,CASSLVSNSFYEQYF
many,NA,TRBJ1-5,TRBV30,TGTGCCTGGAGCGGCGACAGCGGCAATCAGCCCCAGCATTTT,CAWSGDSGNQPQHF
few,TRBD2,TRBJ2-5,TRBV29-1,TGCAGCGTTGGTCCAGCGGGAGAAGAGACCCAGTACTTC,CSVGPAGEETQYF
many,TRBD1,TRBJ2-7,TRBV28,TGTGCCAGCAGTTCGCCGGGACAGACAAGTCCCGGGTTCGAGCAGTACTTC,CASSSPGQTSPGFEQYF
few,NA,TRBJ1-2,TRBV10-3,TGTGCCATCAGCCTGAACGGGGTTACCGGAGTTGGCTACACCTTC,CAISLNGVTGVGYTF
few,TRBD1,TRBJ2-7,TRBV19,TGTGCCAGTAGTAAGGACAGGGCCGACGAGCAGTACTTC,CASSKDRADEQYF
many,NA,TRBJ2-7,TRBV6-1,TGTGCCAGCAGTGAAGAACCATTGGGGGCGATCGAGCAGTACTTC,CASSEEPLGAIEQYF
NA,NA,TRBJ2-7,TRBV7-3,TGTGCCAGCAGCTTTTGGACAGCCTACGAGCAGTACTTC,CASSFWTAYEQYF
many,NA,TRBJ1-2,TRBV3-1,TGTGCCAGCAGTTTGGACAGAAGCTATGGCTACACCTTC,CASSLDRSYGYTF
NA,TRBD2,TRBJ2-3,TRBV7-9,TGTGCCAGCAGGACTAGCGGGAGCGTCACAGATACGCAGTATTTT,CASRTSGSVTDTQYF
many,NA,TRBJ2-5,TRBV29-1,TGCAGCGTTGAAGATGTGAGAATGCAAGAGACCCAGTACTTC,CSVEDVRMQETQYF
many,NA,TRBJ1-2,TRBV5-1,TGCGCCAGCGGCCCCGGGACACCCGATTTAGGCTACACCTTC,CASGPGTPDLGYTF
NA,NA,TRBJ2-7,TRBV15,TGTGCCACCAGCAGAGGCCTGGGGGATTACGAGCAGTACTTC,CATSRGLGDYEQYF
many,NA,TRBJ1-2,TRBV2,TGTGCCAGCACGAGACCTAACTATGGCTACACCTTC,CASTRPNYGYTF
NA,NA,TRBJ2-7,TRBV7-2,TGTGCCAGCAGCTTAATGACTTCCTACGAGCAGTACTTC,CASSLMTSYEQYF
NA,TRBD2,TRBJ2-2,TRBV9,TGTGCCAGCAGCCAAAGACTAGCGGGAGCAACCGGGGAGCTGTTTTTT,CASSQRLAGATGELFF
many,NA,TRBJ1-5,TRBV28,TGTGCCAGCAGCCTTCTCCCTCAGCCCCAGCATTTT,CASSLLPQPQHF
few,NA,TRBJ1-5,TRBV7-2,TGTGCCAGCAGCTTATCTCAGGGGCTGAATCAGCCCCAGCATTTT,CASSLSQGLNQPQHF
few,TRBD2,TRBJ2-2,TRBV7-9,TGTGCCAGCAGCTCTGAGGGGCGGGAGCCCGGGGAGCTGTTTTTT,CASSSEGREPGELFF
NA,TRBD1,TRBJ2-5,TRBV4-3,TGCGCCAGCAGCCAAGATAGCAGGGGGCCTATGGAGACCCAGTACTTC,CASSQDSRGPMETQYF
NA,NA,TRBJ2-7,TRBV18,TGTGCCAGCTCACAAGGACGCGGACCCTACGAGCAGTACTTC,CASSQGRGPYEQYF
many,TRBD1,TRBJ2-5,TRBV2,TGTGCCAGCAGTCAAAGACAGGGGTTCGTCGCAGAGACCCAGTACTTC,CASSQRQGFVAETQYF
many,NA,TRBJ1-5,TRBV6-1,TGTGCCAGCAGTGTGGAGGCCTATAGCAATCAGCCCCAGCATTTT,CASSVEAYSNQPQHF
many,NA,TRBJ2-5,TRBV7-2,TGTGCCAGCAGGGAGGGTCGAGAGACCCAGTACTTC,CASREGRETQYF
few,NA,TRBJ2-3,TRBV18,TGTGCCAGCTCACCCCCGATTACAGATACGCAGTATTTT,CASSPPITDTQYF
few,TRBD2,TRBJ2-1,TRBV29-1,TGCAGCGTTGAAGGGACACCAACTAGCGGGAGCTACAATGAGCAGTTCTTC,CSVEGTPTSGSYNEQFF
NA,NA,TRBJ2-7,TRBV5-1,TGCGCCAGCAGCTCTGGTGGGCAGGGAACCTACGAGCAGTACTTC,CASSSGGQGTYEQYF
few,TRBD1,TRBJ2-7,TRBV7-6,TGTGCCAGCAGCGACGGGACAGGGGGCTACGAGCAGTACTTC,CASSDGTGGYEQYF
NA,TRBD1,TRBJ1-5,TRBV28,TGTGCCAGCAGTTCAGACGGACAGGGGAACAATCAGCCCCAGCATTTT,CASSSDGQGNNQPQHF
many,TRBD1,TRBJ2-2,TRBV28,TGTGCCAGCAGTTCTCCCTGGACAGGGGGCGCTTTCCCCTTCACCGGGGAGCTGTTTTTT,CASSSPWTGGAFPFTGELFF
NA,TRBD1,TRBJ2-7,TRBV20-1,TGCAGTGCTAGGAAGACAGGGAACTACGAGCAGTACTTC,CSARKTGNYEQYF
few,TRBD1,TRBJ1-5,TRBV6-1,TGTGCCAGCAGTGACCAGGGGGCGCAGCCCCAGCATTTT,CASSDQGAQPQHF
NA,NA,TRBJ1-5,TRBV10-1,TGCGCCAGCTCGTTACTACGGGGGAATCAGCCCCAGCATTTT,CASSLLRGNQPQHF
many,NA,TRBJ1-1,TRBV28,TGTGCCAGCAGTTTGAGGGGACCTTACACTGAAGCTTTCTTT,CASSLRGPYTEAFF